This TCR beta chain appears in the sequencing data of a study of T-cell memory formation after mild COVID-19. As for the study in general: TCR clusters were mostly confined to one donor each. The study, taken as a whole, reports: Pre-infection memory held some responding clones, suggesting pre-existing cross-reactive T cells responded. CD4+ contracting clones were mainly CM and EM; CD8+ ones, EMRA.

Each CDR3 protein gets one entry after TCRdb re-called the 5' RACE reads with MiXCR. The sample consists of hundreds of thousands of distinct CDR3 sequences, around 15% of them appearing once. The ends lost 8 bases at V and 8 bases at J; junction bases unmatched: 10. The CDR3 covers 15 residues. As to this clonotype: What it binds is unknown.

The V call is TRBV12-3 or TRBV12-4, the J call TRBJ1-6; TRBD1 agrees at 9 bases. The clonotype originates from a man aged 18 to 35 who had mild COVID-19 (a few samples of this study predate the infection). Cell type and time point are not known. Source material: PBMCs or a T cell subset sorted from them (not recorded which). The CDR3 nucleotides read TGTGCCAGCCGCGAGGGGGACAGGGTTTATTCACCCCTCCACTTT. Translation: CASREGDRVYSPLHF.